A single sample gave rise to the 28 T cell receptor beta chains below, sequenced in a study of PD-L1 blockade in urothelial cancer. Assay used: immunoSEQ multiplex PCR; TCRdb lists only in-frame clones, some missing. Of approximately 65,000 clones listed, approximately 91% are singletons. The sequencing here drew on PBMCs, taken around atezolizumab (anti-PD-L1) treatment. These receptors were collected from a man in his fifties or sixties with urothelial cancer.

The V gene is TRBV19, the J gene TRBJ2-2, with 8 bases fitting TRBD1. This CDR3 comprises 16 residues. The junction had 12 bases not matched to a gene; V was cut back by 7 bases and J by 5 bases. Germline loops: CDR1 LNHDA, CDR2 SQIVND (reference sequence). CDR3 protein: CASTLRQGAVTGELFF. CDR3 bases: TGTGCCAGTACCTTAAGGCAGGGGGCGGTAACCGGGGAGCTGTTTTTT. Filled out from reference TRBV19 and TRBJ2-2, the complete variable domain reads DGGITQSPKYLFRKEGQNVTLSCEQNLNHDAMYWYRQDPGQGLRLIYYSQIVNDFQKGDIAEGYSVSREKKESFPLTVTSAQKNPTAFYLCASTLRQGAVTGELFFGEGSRLTVL.

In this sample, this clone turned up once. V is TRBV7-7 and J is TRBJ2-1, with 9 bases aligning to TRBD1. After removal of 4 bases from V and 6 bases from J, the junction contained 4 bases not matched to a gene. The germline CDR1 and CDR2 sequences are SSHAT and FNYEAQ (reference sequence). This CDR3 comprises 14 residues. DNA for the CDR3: TGTGCCAGCAGCTCGGGACAGGGCGGCAATGAGCAGTTCTTC. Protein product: CASSSGQGGNEQFF. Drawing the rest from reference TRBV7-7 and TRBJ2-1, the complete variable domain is GAGVSQSPRYKVTKRGQDVTLRCDPISSHATLYWYQQALGQGPEFLTYFNYEAQPDKSGLPSDRFSAERPEGSISTLTIQRTEQRDSAMYRCASSSGQGGNEQFFGPGTRLTVL.

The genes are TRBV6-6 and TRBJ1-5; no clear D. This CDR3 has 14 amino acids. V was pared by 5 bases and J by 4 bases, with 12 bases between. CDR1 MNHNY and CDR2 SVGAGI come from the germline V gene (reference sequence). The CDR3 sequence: CASSAVTLNQPQHF. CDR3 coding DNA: TGTGCCAGCAGTGCAGTCACATTAAATCAGCCCCAGCATTTT.

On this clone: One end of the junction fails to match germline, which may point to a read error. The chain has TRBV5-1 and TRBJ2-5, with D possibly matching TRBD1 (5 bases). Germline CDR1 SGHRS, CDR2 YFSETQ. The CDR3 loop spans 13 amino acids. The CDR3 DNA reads TGCGCCAGCAGATTGGGGCAGCAAGAGACCCAGTACTTC. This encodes CASRLGQQETQYF.

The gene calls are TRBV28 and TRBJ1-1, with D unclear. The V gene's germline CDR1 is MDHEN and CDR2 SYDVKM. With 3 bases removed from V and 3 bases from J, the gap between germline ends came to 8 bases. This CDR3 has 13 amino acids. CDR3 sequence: CASSFVVDTEAFF. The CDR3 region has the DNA TGTGCCAGCAGTTTTGTAGTGGACACTGAAGCTTTCTTT.

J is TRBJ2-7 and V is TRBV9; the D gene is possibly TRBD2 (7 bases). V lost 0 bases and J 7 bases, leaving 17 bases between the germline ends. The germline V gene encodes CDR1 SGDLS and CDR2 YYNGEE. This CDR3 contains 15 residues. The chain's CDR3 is CASSVGPSGQSEQYF. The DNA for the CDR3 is TGTGCCAGCAGCGTAGGTCCTAGCGGACAGTCAGAGCAGTACTTC.

Here the CDR3 DNA reads TGTGCCAGCAGCTTAACCAGGGCCCGGGAGCAGTTCTTC. Amino acid sequence: CASSLTRAREQFF. This sequence joins TRBV7-6 and TRBJ2-1, with D possibly TRBD1 on 5 matching bases. The CDR3 has 13 amino acids. The V gene lost 2 bases and the J gene lost 10 bases, with 12 bases spanning the gap. CDR1 is SGHVS, CDR2 FNYEAQ, per germline.

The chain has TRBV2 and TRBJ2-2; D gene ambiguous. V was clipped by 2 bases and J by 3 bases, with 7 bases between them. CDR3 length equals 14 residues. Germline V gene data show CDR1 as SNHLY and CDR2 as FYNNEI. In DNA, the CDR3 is TGTGCCAGCAGTGAACGACGGGACACCGGGGAGCTGTTTTTT. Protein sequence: CASSERRDTGELFF. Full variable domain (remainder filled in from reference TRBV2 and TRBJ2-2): EPEVTQTPSHQVTQMGQEVILRCVPISNHLYFYWYRQILGQKVEFLVSFYNNEISEKSEIFDDQFSVERPDGSNFTLKIRSTKLEDSAMYFCASSERRDTGELFFGEGSRLTVL.

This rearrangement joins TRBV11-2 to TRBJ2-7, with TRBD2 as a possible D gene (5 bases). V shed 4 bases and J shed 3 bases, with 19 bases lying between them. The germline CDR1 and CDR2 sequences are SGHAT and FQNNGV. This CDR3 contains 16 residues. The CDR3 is CASSSSEGETYYEQYF. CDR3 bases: TGTGCCAGCAGCTCCAGCGAGGGTGAGACTTACTACGAGCAGTACTTC.

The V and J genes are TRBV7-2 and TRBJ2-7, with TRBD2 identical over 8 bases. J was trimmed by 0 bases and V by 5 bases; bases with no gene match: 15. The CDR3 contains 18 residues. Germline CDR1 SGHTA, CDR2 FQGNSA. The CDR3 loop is CASSPAGLASLSSYEQYF. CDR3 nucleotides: TGTGCCAGCAGCCCCGCCGGACTAGCCTCCCTTAGCTCCTACGAGCAGTACTTC.

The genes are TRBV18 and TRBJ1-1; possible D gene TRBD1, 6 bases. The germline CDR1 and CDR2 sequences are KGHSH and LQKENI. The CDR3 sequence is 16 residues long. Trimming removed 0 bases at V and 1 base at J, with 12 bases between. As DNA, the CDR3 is TGTGCCAGCTCACCACCGAGACAGGCGTCGAACACTGAAGCTTTCTTT. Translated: CASSPPRQASNTEAFF.

CDR3 sequence: CAVVGGSLVNEQFF. The CDR3 region has the DNA TGTGCCGTAGTGGGCGGGAGTTTGGTAAATGAGCAGTTCTTC. V is TRBV19 and J is TRBJ2-1; 7 bases align to TRBD2. The CDR3 spans 14 residues. CDR1 is LNHDA, CDR2 SQIVND, per germline (reference sequence). The J segment lost 7 bases and the V segment lost 11 bases, leaving 14 bases of the junction unmatched.

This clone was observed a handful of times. The CDR3 is CATQGAPNTEAFF. The CDR3, as DNA: TGTGCCACACAAGGGGCCCCGAACACTGAAGCTTTCTTT. The chain uses TRBV15 and TRBJ1-1; the D gene is possibly TRBD1 (5 bases). The germline gives CDR1 LNHNV, CDR2 YYDKDF (reference sequence). Trimming cost V 9 bases and J 1 base, with 12 bases left between them. This CDR3 region has 13 residues.

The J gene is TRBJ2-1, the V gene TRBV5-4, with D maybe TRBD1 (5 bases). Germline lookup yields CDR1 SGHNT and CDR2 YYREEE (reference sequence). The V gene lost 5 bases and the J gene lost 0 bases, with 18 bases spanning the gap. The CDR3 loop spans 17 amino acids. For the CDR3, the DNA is TGTGCCAGCAGGTCTCACCCCCAGGGCAGCTCCTACAATGAGCAGTTCTTC. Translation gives CASRSHPQGSSYNEQFF.

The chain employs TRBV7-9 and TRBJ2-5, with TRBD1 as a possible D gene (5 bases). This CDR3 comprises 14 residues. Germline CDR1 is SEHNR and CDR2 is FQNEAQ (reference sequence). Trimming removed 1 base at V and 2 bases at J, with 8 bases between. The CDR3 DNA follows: TGTGCCAGCAGCTTAGGGGCAGGGCAAGAGACCCAGTACTTC. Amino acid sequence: CASSLGAGQETQYF.

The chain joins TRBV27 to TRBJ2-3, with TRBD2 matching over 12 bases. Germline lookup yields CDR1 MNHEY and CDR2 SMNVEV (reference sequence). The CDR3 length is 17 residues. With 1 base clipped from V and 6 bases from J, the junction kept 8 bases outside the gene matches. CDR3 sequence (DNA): TGTGCCAGCAGTTTATTGACTAGCGGGAGATTGTTGGATACGCAGTATTTT. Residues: CASSLLTSGRLLDTQYF.

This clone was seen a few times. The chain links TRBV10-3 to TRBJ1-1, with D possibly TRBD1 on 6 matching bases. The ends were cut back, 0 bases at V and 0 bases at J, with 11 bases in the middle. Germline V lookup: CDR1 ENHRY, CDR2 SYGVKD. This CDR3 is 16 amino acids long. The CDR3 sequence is CAISESGQPMNTEAFF. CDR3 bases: TGTGCCATCAGTGAGTCAGGACAGCCCATGAACACTGAAGCTTTCTTT.

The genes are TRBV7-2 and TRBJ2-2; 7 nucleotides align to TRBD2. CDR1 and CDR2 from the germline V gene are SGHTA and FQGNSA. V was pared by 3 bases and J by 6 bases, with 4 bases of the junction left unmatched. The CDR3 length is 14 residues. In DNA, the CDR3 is TGTGCCAGCAGCTTGTTGGGGGGGGCCGGGGAGCTGTTTTTT. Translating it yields CASSLLGGAGELFF.

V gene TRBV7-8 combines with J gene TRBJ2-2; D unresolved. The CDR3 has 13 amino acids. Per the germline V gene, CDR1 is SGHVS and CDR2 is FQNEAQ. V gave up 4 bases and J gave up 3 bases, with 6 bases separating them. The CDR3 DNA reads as TGTGCCAGCAGCTACAGTTACACCGGGGAGCTGTTTTTT. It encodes CASSYSYTGELFF.

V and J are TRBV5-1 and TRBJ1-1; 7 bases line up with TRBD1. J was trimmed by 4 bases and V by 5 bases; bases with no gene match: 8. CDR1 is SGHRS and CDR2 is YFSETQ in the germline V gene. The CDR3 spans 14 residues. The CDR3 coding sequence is TGCGCCAGCAGAGGGACAGAAGATAGCACTGAAGCTTTCTTT. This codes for CASRGTEDSTEAFF.

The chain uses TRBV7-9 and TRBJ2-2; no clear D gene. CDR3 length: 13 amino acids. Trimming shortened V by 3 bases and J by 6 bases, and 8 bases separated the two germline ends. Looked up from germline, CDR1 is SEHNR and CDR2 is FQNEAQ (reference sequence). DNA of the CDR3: TGTGCCAGCAGCTTTTTATTCTCCGGGGAGCTGTTTTTT. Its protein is CASSFLFSGELFF. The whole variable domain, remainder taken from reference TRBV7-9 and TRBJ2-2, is DTGVSQNPRHKITKRGQNVTFRCDPISEHNRLYWYRQTLGQGPEFLTYFQNEAQLEKSRLLSDRFSAERPKGSFSTLEIQRTEQGDSAMYLCASSFLFSGELFFGEGSRLTVL.

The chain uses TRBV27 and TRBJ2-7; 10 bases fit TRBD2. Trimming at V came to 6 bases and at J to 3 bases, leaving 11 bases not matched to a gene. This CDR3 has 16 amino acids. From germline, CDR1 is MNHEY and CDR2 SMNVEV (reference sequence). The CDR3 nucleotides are TGTGCCAGCAGCCCTACCCGGACTAGCGGCAACTACGAGCAGTACTTC. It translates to CASSPTRTSGNYEQYF.

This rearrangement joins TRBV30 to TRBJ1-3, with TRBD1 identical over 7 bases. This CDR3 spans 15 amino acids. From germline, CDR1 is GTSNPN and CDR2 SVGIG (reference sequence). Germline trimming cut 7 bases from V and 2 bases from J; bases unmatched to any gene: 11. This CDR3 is CASDRVLIAGNTIYF. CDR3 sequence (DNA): TGTGCCTCTGACAGGGTATTAATCGCTGGAAACACCATATATTTT.

In DNA, the CDR3 is TGTGCCAGCACCCTCAGGAGGGGCACTGAAGCTTTCTTT. Its translation: CASTLRRGTEAFF. V gene TRBV6-5 combines with J gene TRBJ1-1; D is perhaps TRBD1 (5 bases). The CDR3 has 13 residues. Between the trimmed V and J ends, which lost 7 bases and 4 bases, there was a span of 13 bases. CDR1 and CDR2 from the germline V gene are MNHEY and SVGAGI.

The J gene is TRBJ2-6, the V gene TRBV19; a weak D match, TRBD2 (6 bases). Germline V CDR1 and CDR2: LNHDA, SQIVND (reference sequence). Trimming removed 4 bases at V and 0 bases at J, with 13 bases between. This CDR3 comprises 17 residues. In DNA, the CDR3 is TGTGCCAGTAGTAGGGGGGTAGGGGCCTCTGGGGCCAACGTCCTGACTTTC. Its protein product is CASSRGVGASGANVLTF.

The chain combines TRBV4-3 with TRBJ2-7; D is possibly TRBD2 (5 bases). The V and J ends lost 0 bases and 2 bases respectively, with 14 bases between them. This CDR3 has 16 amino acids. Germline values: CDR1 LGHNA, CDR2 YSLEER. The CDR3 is CASSQDLLVGTYEQYF. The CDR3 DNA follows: TGCGCCAGCAGCCAAGATTTACTAGTTGGGACCTACGAGCAGTACTTC.

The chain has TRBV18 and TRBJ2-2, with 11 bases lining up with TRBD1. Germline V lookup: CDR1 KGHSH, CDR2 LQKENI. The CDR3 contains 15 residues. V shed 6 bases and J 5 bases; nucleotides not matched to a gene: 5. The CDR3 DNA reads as TGTGCCAGCTCCCGGACAGGGGGCCGTACCGGGGAGCTGTTTTTT. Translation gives CASSRTGGRTGELFF.

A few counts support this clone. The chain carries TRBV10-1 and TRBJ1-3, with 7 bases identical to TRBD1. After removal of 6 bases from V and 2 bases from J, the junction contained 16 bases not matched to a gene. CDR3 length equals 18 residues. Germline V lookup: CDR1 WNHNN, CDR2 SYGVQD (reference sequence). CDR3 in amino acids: CASREEGRGSDPGNTIYF. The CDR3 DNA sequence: TGCGCCAGCAGAGAGGAAGGCAGGGGGTCTGATCCTGGAAACACCATATATTTT.